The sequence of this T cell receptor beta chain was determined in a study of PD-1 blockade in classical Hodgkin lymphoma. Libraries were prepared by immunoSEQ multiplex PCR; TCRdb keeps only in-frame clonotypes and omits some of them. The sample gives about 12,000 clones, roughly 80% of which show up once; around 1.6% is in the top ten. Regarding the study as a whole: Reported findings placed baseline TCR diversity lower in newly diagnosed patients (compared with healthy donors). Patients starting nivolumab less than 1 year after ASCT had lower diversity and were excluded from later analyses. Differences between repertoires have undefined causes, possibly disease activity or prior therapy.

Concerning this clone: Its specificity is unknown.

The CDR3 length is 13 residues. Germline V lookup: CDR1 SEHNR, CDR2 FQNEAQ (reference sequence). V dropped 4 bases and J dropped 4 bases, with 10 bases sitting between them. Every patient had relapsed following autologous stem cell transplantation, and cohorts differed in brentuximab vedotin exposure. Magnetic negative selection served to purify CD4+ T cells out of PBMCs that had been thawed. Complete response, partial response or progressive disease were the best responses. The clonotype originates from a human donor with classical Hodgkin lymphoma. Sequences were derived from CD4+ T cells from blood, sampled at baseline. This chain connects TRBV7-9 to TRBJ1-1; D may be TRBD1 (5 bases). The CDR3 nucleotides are TGTGCCAGCAGCTGGAGGGGTGGCACTGAAGCTTTCTTT. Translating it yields CASSWRGGTEAFF. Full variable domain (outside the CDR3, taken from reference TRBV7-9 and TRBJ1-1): DTGVSQNPRHKITKRGQNVTFRCDPISEHNRLYWYRQTLGQGPEFLTYFQNEAQLEKSRLLSDRFSAERPKGSFSTLEIQRTEQGDSAMYLCASSWRGGTEAFFGQGTRLTVV.